The clone carrying this TCR beta chain was recorded many times. Its antigen remains unidentified. The data originate from a study of breast tumors, draining lymph nodes, adjacent tissues. General observations from the study: Compared with basal-like, luminal-like tumors shared significantly more repertoire with nontumor tissue. Findings are consistent with lymph node origin and intratumoral expansion of most tumor T cells. Compared with lymph nodes, tumors were less diverse; compared with nontumor tissue, more. The lymph node origin of tumor T cells was framed as consistent with a hypothesis, not demonstrated.

MiXCR, applied by TCRdb to the multiplex PCR reads, yields one record per CDR3 protein. This repertoire shows some 85,000 distinct CDR3 sequences, approximately 29% found once; its top ten account for about 8%. Trimming took 1 base from V and 2 from J, leaving 7 bases between them. The CDR3 runs 14 residues. The germline V gene has CDR1 SEHNR and CDR2 FQNEAQ (reference sequence). Axillary draining lymph nodes of breast cancer patients supplied the node samples. The origin of this receptor is a female donor with breast cancer. Some clones in this sample may be carry-over from other donors' samples. Sequencing used axillary lymph node tissue. The chain has TRBV7-9 and TRBJ2-3; no clear D gene. The CDR3 DNA is TGTGCCAGCAGCTTAGGGGGAAACACAGATACGCAGTATTTT. It yields the protein CASSLGGNTDTQYF. Based on the CDR3 plus reference TRBV7-9 and TRBJ2-3, the full variable domain is DTGVSQNPRHKITKRGQNVTFRCDPISEHNRLYWYRQTLGQGPEFLTYFQNEAQLEKSRLLSDRFSAERPKGSFSTLEIQRTEQGDSAMYLCASSLGGNTDTQYFGPGTRLTVL.